The 28 T cell receptor beta chains below all came from one sample that was sequenced in a study of cytomegalovirus exposure and HLA in healthy donors (TCRdb year 2017). Library preparation used the immunoSEQ multiplex PCR assay. For the multiplex PCR, a mixture combining 60 forward primers for TCR Vbeta segments and 13 reverse primers for TCR Jbeta segments was used. This is the immuneACCESS table as TCRdb keeps it, with only in-frame sequences that have V and J called. A part of the clones is gone; compared with another copy, unresolved V genes explain less than half, and the rest is unexplained. Counted in this sample were about 160,000 clones; approximately 83% of them appeared once. Of the sample, 0.95% to 1.5% is held by the ten largest clones. Source material: PBMCs. All receptors come from a boy aged 2 to 9 in good health and CMV-seronegative.

The J gene is TRBJ1-1, the V gene TRBV5-6; possibly TRBD1 for D (6 bases). This CDR3 is built from 15 residues. Deletions cut 2 bases from V and 1 base from J, with 12 bases between. Germline V gives CDR1 SGHDT, CDR2 YYEEEE. The CDR3 nucleotides read TGTGCCAGCAGCTTCGGGGGGCTCGAGAACACTGAAGCTTTCTTT. Its translation is CASSFGGLENTEAFF.

This sequence joins TRBV5-4 and TRBJ2-1, with D perhaps matching TRBD2 (7 bases). The CDR3 length is 13 residues. Trimming shortened V by 2 bases and J by 6 bases, and 9 bases separated the two germline ends. Per germline, CDR1 SGHNT and CDR2 YYREEE (reference sequence). The DNA for the CDR3 is TGTGCCAGCAGCTTAAGGGGGGGCAATGAGCAGTTCTTC. Translated, it gives CASSLRGGNEQFF.

This clone was seen only once. The chain combines TRBV6-6 with TRBJ2-3, with 9 positions matching TRBD2. The CDR3 has 15 amino acids. From germline, CDR1 is MNHNY and CDR2 SVGAGI (reference sequence). Losses at the gene ends were 3 bases for V and 1 base for J; bases not matched to a gene: 2. The CDR3 is CASSYIAGGTDTQYF. The DNA of the CDR3 is TGTGCCAGCAGTTATATAGCGGGGGGCACAGATACGCAGTATTTT.

The chain employs TRBV4-2 and TRBJ2-3; the D gene is possibly TRBD1 (5 bases). Germline assignment: CDR1 LGHNA and CDR2 YNFKEQ. The CDR3 sequence is 15 residues long. The germline V and J ends were trimmed by 2 bases and 0 bases, with 9 bases remaining between them. In nucleotides, the CDR3 is TGTGCCAGCAGCCAACAGGGATATAGCACAGATACGCAGTATTTT. Protein product: CASSQQGYSTDTQYF.

The gene calls are TRBV10-2 and TRBJ2-1, with a possible D match to TRBD1 (6 bases). This CDR3 spans 12 amino acids. CDR1 WSHSY and CDR2 SAAADI come from the germline V gene. Trimming took 5 bases from V and 9 from J, leaving 11 bases between them. This chain's CDR3 is CASSLSGAEQFF. CDR3 bases: TGCGCCAGCAGTCTCTCAGGGGCTGAGCAGTTCTTC.

The rearrangement joins TRBV18 to TRBJ1-2; no firm D call. Deletions cut 6 bases from V and 1 base from J, with 9 bases between. Per germline, CDR1 KGHSH and CDR2 LQKENI. The CDR3 totals 13 residues. The CDR3 here is CASSPGVNYGYTF. In DNA form, the CDR3 reads TGTGCCAGCTCGCCGGGAGTTAACTATGGCTACACCTTC.

The DNA for the CDR3 is TGTGCCAGCAGCCTAGCGGGACAGGGGTACTCTGGGGCCAACGTCCTGACTTTC. As protein: CASSLAGQGYSGANVLTF. The chain links TRBV13 to TRBJ2-6; possibly TRBD1 for D (10 bases). Germline CDR1 PRHDT, CDR2 FYEKMQ (reference sequence). V lost 5 bases and J lost 0, with 17 bases in between. The length of the CDR3 is 18 residues.

This clone was observed a handful of times. J is TRBJ1-2 and V is TRBV15; D ambiguous. The CDR3 loop spans 13 amino acids. CDR1 and CDR2 (germline): LNHNV, YYDKDF (reference sequence). V dropped 11 bases and J dropped 0 bases, with 13 bases sitting between them. CDR3 sequence (DNA): TGTGCCGCGAGTGGGCCTACTAACTATGGCTACACCTTC. It encodes CAASGPTNYGYTF.

This chain joins TRBV30 and TRBJ2-3; 7 bases fit TRBD1. With 0 bases clipped from V and 1 base from J, the junction kept 4 bases outside the gene matches. The CDR3 is 15 amino acids. Germline assignment: CDR1 GTSNPN and CDR2 SVGIG (reference sequence). The CDR3 nucleotides are TGTGCCTGGAGTGTAGCCCAGGGGGGCACAGATACGCAGTATTTT. It specifies CAWSVAQGGTDTQYF. The complete variable domain, with remaining parts taken from reference TRBV30 and TRBJ2-3, reads SQTIHQWPATLVQPVGSPLSLECTVEGTSNPNLYWYRQAAGRGLQLLFYSVGIGQISSEVPQNLSASRPQDRQFILSSKKLLLSDSGFYLCAWSVAQGGTDTQYFGPGTRLTVL.

In its sample, this clone was seen once. The rearrangement joins TRBV5-1 to TRBJ2-3; 8 nucleotides line up with TRBD2. Per the germline V gene, CDR1 is SGHRS and CDR2 is YFSETQ. V gave up 6 bases and J gave up 6 bases; unmatched junction bases: 9. This CDR3 is built from 14 residues. CDR3 DNA sequence: TGCGCCAGCAAAAGTAGCGGGGATTCGGATACGCAGTATTTT. Amino acid sequence: CASKSSGDSDTQYF.

The chain employs TRBV30 and TRBJ1-1; TRBD1 might be the D (6 bases). The germline V gene has CDR1 GTSNPN and CDR2 SVGIG (reference sequence). Trimming shortened V by 0 bases and J by 3 bases, and 11 bases separated the two germline ends. CDR3 length: 14 residues. CDR3 in DNA: TGTGCCTGGAGTGTCGTGGGGGCGGACACTGAAGCTTTCTTT. It yields the protein CAWSVVGADTEAFF.

This clone was counted a few times. The rearrangement uses TRBV7-2 and TRBJ2-1; TRBD2 agrees at 10 bases. CDR1 and CDR2 (germline): SGHTA, FQGNSA. V gave up 5 bases and J gave up 8 bases; unmatched junction bases: 15. The CDR3 consists of 17 residues. The CDR3 nucleotides read TGTGCCAGCAGCGTCCCCGGGGGGGCTAGCGGGGGCTATGAGCAGTTCTTC. This codes for CASSVPGGASGGYEQFF. The whole variable domain, filled in from reference TRBV7-2 and TRBJ2-1, reads GAGVSQSPSNKVTEKGKDVELRCDPISGHTALYWYRQSLGQGLEFLIYFQGNSAPDKSGLPSDRFSAERTGGSVSTLTIQRTQQEDSAVYLCASSVPGGASGGYEQFFGPGTRLTVL.

The chain links TRBV4-3 to TRBJ1-4, with D possibly matching TRBD1 (6 bases). The V end was cut by 0 bases, the J end by 7 bases, with 12 bases between. The CDR3 runs to 15 residues. CDR1 and CDR2 (germline): LGHNA, YSLEER. CDR3 sequence (DNA): TGCGCCAGCAGCCAAGATAGGGGGTTCAGTGAAAAACTGTTTTTT. Translated, it gives CASSQDRGFSEKLFF.

This chain uses TRBV5-4 with TRBJ2-2, with 12 bases identical to TRBD2. Germline values: CDR1 SGHNT, CDR2 YYREEE (reference sequence). The CDR3 is 17 amino acids. J was trimmed by 4 bases and V by 3 bases; bases with no gene match: 7. The CDR3 DNA sequence: TGTGCCAGCAGCTCGCTAGCGGGAGGGCCAGGCACCGGGGAGCTGTTTTTT. Translation: CASSSLAGGPGTGELFF. Filled out from reference TRBV5-4 and TRBJ2-2, the complete variable domain reads ETGVTQSPTHLIKTRGQQVTLRCSSQSGHNTVSWYQQALGQGPQFIFQYYREEENGRGNFPPRFSGLQFPNYSSELNVNALELDDSALYLCASSSLAGGPGTGELFFGEGSRLTVL.

This clone occurred once. The gene calls are TRBV29-1 and TRBJ2-3, with D possibly TRBD2 on 6 matching bases. This CDR3 has 15 residues. Germline V CDR1 and CDR2: SQVTM, ANQGSEA. Trimming pared 7 bases from V and 0 bases from J, leaving 17 bases between. This CDR3 is CSAERGSGSTDTQYF. In nucleotides, the CDR3 is TGCAGCGCCGAACGGGGGAGCGGGAGCACAGATACGCAGTATTTT.

The V call is TRBV7-2, the J call TRBJ1-1; 8 bases agree with TRBD1. CDR1 SGHTA and CDR2 FQGNSA come from the germline V gene. The CDR3 covers 16 residues. J lost 0 bases, V lost 5 bases, and 8 bases had no gene match. The DNA for the CDR3 is TGTGCCAGCAGCCCCCGCAGGGGGCTCATGAACACTGAAGCTTTCTTT. The encoded protein is CASSPRRGLMNTEAFF.

The chain joins TRBV19 to TRBJ1-1; D remains unclear. The V and J ends lost 3 bases and 1 base respectively, with 6 bases between them. The V gene's germline CDR1 is LNHDA and CDR2 SQIVND (reference sequence). The CDR3 runs to 13 residues. In DNA form, the CDR3 reads TGTGCCAGTAGTATTCAGGAGAACACTGAAGCTTTCTTT. Residues: CASSIQENTEAFF.

The chain recombines TRBV19 with TRBJ1-3, with D possibly matching TRBD1 (6 bases). The CDR3 is 11 amino acids. CDR1 is LNHDA and CDR2 is SQIVND in the germline V gene (reference sequence). V lost 11 bases to trimming and J lost 4 bases, with 9 bases between them. The CDR3 DNA follows: TGTGCCTCCAGGGGAGGAAACACCATATATTTT. This sequence encodes CASRGGNTIYF. The full variable domain, in which reference TRBV19 and TRBJ1-3 provide the parts outside the CDR3, is DGGITQSPKYLFRKEGQNVTLSCEQNLNHDAMYWYRQDPGQGLRLIYYSQIVNDFQKGDIAEGYSVSREKKESFPLTVTSAQKNPTAFYLCASRGGNTIYFGEGSWLTVV.

The V and J genes are TRBV6-6 and TRBJ2-1; 11 bases are a match to TRBD2. Per germline, CDR1 MNHNY and CDR2 SVGAGI (reference sequence). CDR3 length: 15 amino acids. The V gene end was trimmed by 6 bases and the J gene end by 6 bases; junction bases not matched to a gene: 7. The CDR3 spells CASSPTLAGGNEQFF. The CDR3 DNA sequence: TGTGCCAGCAGCCCGACCCTAGCGGGGGGCAATGAGCAGTTCTTC.

This clone occurred once. This chain links TRBV5-5 with TRBJ2-7, with D perhaps matching TRBD1 (6 bases). In germline, CDR1 is SGHKS, CDR2 YYEKEE (reference sequence). Trimming cost V 0 bases and J 0 bases, with 13 bases left between them. CDR3 size: 16 residues. In nucleotides, the CDR3 is TGTGCCAGCAGCTTGGGAGCAGGGGTAAGCTCCTACGAGCAGTACGTC. As protein: CASSLGAGVSSYEQYV.

This clone has a handful of counts. The chain carries TRBV6-1 and TRBJ2-7, with a possible D match to TRBD1 (6 bases). CDR1 is MNHNS and CDR2 is SASEGT in the germline V gene. This CDR3 is built from 13 residues. With 2 bases removed from V and 7 bases from J, the gap between germline ends came to 12 bases. CDR3 coding DNA: TGTGCCAGCAGTGAAAGGGACATTCTGGAGCAGTACGTC. Translating it yields CASSERDILEQYV.

Written as DNA, the CDR3 is TGTGCCAGCAGTTGCGCAGGGGACGAGCAGTACTTC. Protein product: CASSCAGDEQYF. The chain couples TRBV5-6 to TRBJ2-7, with D perhaps matching TRBD1 (6 bases). Per germline, CDR1 SGHDT and CDR2 YYEEEE. CDR3 length: 12 residues. Trimming took 5 bases from V and 5 from J, leaving 11 bases between them.

The chain joins TRBV29-1 to TRBJ1-1; D remains unclear. Germline V gene sequence: CDR1 SQVTM, CDR2 ANQGSEA. Trimming removed 4 bases at V and 3 bases at J, with 9 bases between. CDR3 length: 12 amino acids. The CDR3 protein is CSVGRLDTEAFF. The CDR3 coding sequence is TGCAGCGTTGGACGACTGGACACTGAAGCTTTCTTT.

The chain carries TRBV11-2 and TRBJ1-5; D not certain. Looked up from germline, CDR1 is SGHAT and CDR2 is FQNNGV. This CDR3 is 13 amino acids long. The V and J ends lost 0 bases and 4 bases respectively, with 4 bases between them. The CDR3 DNA follows: TGTGCCAGCAGCTTAGAGAGAAATCAGCCCCAGCATTTT. This codes for CASSLERNQPQHF.

The rearrangement links TRBV9 to TRBJ2-3; 8 nucleotides match TRBD2. The germline CDR1 and CDR2 sequences are SGDLS and YYNGEE. The CDR3 runs 17 residues. The V and J ends lost 0 bases and 3 bases, in that order; junction bases with no gene match: 9. In nucleotides, the CDR3 is TGTGCCAGCAGCGTAGGTCCTGGCGGGGGGTTTACAGATACGCAGTATTTT. Amino acid sequence: CASSVGPGGGFTDTQYF.

This rearrangement joins TRBV27 to TRBJ1-4; perhaps TRBD1 as D (5 bases). V lost 5 bases and J 7 bases, leaving 11 bases between the germline ends. This CDR3 is 13 amino acids long. Germline CDR1 reads MNHEY; CDR2 reads SMNVEV (reference sequence). Written as DNA, the CDR3 is TGTGCCAGCAGTAAGGGGTGGGCTGAAAAACTGTTTTTT. The encoded protein is CASSKGWAEKLFF.

The V and J genes are TRBV10-3 and TRBJ2-1; TRBD2 matches 8 bases. CDR1 is ENHRY and CDR2 is SYGVKD in the germline V gene. The CDR3 has 15 residues. V shed 5 bases and J 2 bases; nucleotides not matched to a gene: 5. CDR3 in DNA: TGTGCCATCAGTCTAAGCGGGAGTACCTACAATGAGCAGTTCTTC. This sequence encodes CAISLSGSTYNEQFF.

The chain is built from TRBV28 and TRBJ2-7; possibly TRBD2 for D (6 bases). The CDR3 consists of 14 residues. Germline CDR1 reads MDHEN; CDR2 reads SYDVKM. Trimming left V 5 bases short and J 3 bases short, with 14 bases between. CDR3 sequence reads: CASSVGLGGYEQYF. The DNA for the CDR3 is TGTGCCAGCAGTGTTGGACTGGGGGGCTACGAGCAGTACTTC.